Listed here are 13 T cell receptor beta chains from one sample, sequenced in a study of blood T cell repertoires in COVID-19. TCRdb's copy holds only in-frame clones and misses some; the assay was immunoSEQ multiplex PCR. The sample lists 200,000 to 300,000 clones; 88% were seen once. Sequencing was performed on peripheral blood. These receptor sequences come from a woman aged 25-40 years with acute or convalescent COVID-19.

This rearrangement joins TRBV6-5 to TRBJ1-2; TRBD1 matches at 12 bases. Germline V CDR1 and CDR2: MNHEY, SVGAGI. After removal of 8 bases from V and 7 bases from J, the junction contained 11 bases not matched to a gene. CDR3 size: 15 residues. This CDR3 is CASLPRDRGQSGYTF. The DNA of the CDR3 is TGTGCCAGCCTACCCCGGGACAGGGGGCAAAGTGGCTACACCTTC.

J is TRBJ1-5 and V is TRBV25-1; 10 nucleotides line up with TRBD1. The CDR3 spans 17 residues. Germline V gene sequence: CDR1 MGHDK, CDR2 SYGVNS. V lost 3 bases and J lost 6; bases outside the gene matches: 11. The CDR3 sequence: CASSEDPGQGMGQPQHF. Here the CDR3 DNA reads TGTGCCAGCAGTGAGGACCCGGGACAGGGGATGGGTCAGCCCCAGCATTTT.

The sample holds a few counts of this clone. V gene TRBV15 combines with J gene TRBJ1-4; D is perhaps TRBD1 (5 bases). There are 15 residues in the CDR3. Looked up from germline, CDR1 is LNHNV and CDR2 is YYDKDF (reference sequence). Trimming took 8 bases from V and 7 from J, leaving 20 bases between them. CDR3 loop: CATSQGGLASEKLFF. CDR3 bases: TGTGCCACCTCGCAGGGAGGGCTGGCCAGTGAAAAACTGTTTTTT.

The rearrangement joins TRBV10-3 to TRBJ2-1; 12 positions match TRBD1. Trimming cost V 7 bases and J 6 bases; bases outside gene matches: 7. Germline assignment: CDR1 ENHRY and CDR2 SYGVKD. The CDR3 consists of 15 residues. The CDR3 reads CAITPGTGGFNEQFF. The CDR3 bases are TGTGCCATCACCCCCGGGACAGGGGGCTTCAATGAGCAGTTCTTC.

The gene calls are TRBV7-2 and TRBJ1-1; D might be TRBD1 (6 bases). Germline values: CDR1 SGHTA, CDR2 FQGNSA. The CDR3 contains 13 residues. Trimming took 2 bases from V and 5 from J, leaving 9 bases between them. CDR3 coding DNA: TGTGCCAGCAGCTTACAGGGGTGGACTGAAGCTTTCTTT. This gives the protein CASSLQGWTEAFF.

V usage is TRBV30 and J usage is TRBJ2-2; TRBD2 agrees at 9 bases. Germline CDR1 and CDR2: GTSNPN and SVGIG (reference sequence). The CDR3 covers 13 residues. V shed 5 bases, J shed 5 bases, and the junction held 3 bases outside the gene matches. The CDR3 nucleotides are TGTGCCTGGGATCTAGCGGGGACCGGGGAGCTGTTTTTT. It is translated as CAWDLAGTGELFF.

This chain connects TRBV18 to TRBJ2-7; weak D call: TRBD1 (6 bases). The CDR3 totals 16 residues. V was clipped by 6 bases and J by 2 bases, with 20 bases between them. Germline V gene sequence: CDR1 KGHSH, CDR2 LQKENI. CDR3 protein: CASSPSRGTHAYEQYF. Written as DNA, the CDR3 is TGTGCCAGCTCCCCAAGCAGGGGAACTCATGCCTACGAGCAGTACTTC.

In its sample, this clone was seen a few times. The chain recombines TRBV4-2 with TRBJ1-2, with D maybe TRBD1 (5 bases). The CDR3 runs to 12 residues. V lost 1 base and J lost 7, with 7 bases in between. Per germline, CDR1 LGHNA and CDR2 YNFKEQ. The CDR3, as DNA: TGTGCCAGCAGCCAAGGGGGGGGTGGCTACACCTTC. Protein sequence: CASSQGGGGYTF.

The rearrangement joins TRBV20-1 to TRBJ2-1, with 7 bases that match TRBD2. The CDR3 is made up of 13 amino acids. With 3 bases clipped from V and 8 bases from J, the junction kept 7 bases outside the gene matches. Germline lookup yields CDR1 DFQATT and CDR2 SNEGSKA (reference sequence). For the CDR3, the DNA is TGCAGTGCTAGTGCAGCGGGAATGGATGAGCAGTTCTTC. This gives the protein CSASAAGMDEQFF.

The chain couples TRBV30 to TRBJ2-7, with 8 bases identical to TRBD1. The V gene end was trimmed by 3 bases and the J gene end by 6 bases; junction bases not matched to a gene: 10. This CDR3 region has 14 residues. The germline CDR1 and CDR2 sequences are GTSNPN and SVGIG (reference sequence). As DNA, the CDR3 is TGTGCCTGGAGCGCATGGGACAGGTCTTCCGAGCAGTACTTC. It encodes CAWSAWDRSSEQYF.

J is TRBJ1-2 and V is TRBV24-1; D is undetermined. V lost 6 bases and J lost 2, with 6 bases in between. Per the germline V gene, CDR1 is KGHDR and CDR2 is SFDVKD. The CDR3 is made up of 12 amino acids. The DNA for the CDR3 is TGTGCCACCAGTATCGGGAACTATGGCTACACCTTC. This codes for CATSIGNYGYTF.

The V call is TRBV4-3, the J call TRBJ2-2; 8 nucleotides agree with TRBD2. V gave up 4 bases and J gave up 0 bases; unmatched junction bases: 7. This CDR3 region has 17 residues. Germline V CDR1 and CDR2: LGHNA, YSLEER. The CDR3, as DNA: TGCGCCAGCAGCCCGTCCCTAGCGGGCTCGAACACCGGGGAGCTGTTTTTT. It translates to CASSPSLAGSNTGELFF.

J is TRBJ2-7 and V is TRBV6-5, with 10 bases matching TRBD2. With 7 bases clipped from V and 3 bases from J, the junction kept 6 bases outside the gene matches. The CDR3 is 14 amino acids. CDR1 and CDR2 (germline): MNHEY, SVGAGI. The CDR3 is CASKRAGGLYEQYF. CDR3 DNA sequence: TGTGCCAGCAAGAGAGCGGGAGGGCTCTACGAGCAGTACTTC.